The 28 T cell receptor beta chains given below trace back to one sample, sequenced in a study of blood T cell repertoires in COVID-19. Data came from immunoSEQ multiplex PCR; TCRdb stores just in-frame clones and leaves some out. The sample holds about 15,000 clones; about 91% are singletons and the top ten take roughly 8.8%. Source material: peripheral blood. Every receptor here comes from a human donor in a cohort sampled during active COVID-19.

The rearrangement links TRBV28 to TRBJ2-7, with D tentatively TRBD1 (7 bases). V lost 6 bases and J 3 bases, leaving 15 bases between the germline ends. This CDR3 has 14 amino acids. The germline V gene has CDR1 MDHEN and CDR2 SYDVKM. The chain's CDR3 is CASRRQGGRYEQYF. The CDR3 region has the DNA TGTGCCAGCAGAAGACAGGGAGGACGCTACGAGCAGTACTTC. Combining the CDR3 with reference TRBV28 and TRBJ2-7 gives the whole variable domain DVKVTQSSRYLVKRTGEKVFLECVQDMDHENMFWYRQDPGLGLRLIYFSYDVKMKEKGDIPEGYSVSREKKERFSLILESASTNQTSMYLCASRRQGGRYEQYFGPGTRLTVT.

The gene calls are TRBV11-2 and TRBJ2-7, with TRBD2 identical over 10 bases. Germline CDR1 reads SGHAT; CDR2 reads FQNNGV. V lost 5 bases, J lost 9 bases, and 7 bases stayed unmatched. The CDR3 totals 13 residues. CDR3 nucleotide sequence: TGTGCCAGCAGCCACGCTAGCGGGAGTAGGCAGTACTTC. Amino acids: CASSHASGSRQYF.

This chain links TRBV10-3 with TRBJ1-3; tentatively, D is TRBD1 (6 bases). The ends were cut back, 7 bases at V and 10 bases at J, with 20 bases in the middle. The CDR3 sequence is 14 residues long. Per the germline V gene, CDR1 is ENHRY and CDR2 is SYGVKD. CDR3 sequence reads: CAINKGQGLGTIYF. Written as DNA, the CDR3 is TGTGCCATCAATAAGGGACAAGGACTAGGTACCATATATTTT.

This sequence joins TRBV7-9 and TRBJ2-2; 10 bases map to TRBD2. With V trimmed by 5 bases and J by 2 bases, 8 bases remained unmatched. The germline V gene encodes CDR1 SEHNR and CDR2 FQNEAQ (reference sequence). The length of the CDR3 is 17 residues. CDR3 residues: CASSRPGLAFNTGELFF. CDR3 DNA sequence: TGTGCCAGCAGCAGACCGGGACTAGCGTTCAACACCGGGGAGCTGTTTTTT. Looking up the rest from reference TRBV7-9 and TRBJ2-2 gives the full variable domain: DTGVSQNPRHKITKRGQNVTFRCDPISEHNRLYWYRQTLGQGPEFLTYFQNEAQLEKSRLLSDRFSAERPKGSFSTLEIQRTEQGDSAMYLCASSRPGLAFNTGELFFGEGSRLTVL.

The chain is built from TRBV3-1 (or the pseudogene TRBV3-2) and TRBJ2-1; 15 bases map to TRBD2. The CDR3 length is 16 residues. Germline V CDR1 and CDR2: LGHDT, YNNKEL (reference sequence). Trimming took 6 bases from V and 9 from J; bases not matched to a gene: 9. The CDR3 spells CASSPTGLAGGVEQFF. The DNA of the CDR3 is TGTGCCAGCAGTCCCACCGGACTAGCGGGAGGGGTTGAGCAGTTCTTC.

This chain uses TRBV28 with TRBJ1-5, with D tentatively TRBD1 (5 bases). Germline-derived CDR1 and CDR2 are MDHEN and SYDVKM. CDR3 length: 14 amino acids. V was pared by 3 bases and J by 7 bases, with 13 bases between. CDR3: CASSFVGGNQPQHF. The CDR3 DNA reads TGTGCCAGCAGTTTTGTGGGGGGGAACCAGCCCCAGCATTTT. The full variable domain, rest sourced from reference TRBV28 and TRBJ1-5, is DVKVTQSSRYLVKRTGEKVFLECVQDMDHENMFWYRQDPGLGLRLIYFSYDVKMKEKGDIPEGYSVSREKKERFSLILESASTNQTSMYLCASSFVGGNQPQHFGDGTRLSIL.

This chain joins TRBV4-2 and TRBJ2-1; 8 positions match TRBD1. Germline V gene lookup returns CDR1 LGHNA and CDR2 YNFKEQ. The trim removed 0 bases at V and 8 bases at J, leaving 6 bases unmatched. The CDR3 contains 15 residues. The CDR3 bases are TGTGCCAGCAGCCAAGACGGGCAGGGGGCGGATGAGCAGTTCTTC. This encodes CASSQDGQGADEQFF.

This clone was seen a few times. The V and J genes are TRBV10-1 and TRBJ1-2, with 9 bases identical to TRBD1. The CDR3 sequence is 13 residues long. Germline V gene data show CDR1 as WNHNN and CDR2 as SYGVQD (reference sequence). Germline trimming cut 4 bases from V and 8 bases from J; bases unmatched to any gene: 5. For the CDR3, the DNA is TGCGCCAGCAGTGCGGACAGGGGATACGGCTACACCTTC. This gives the protein CASSADRGYGYTF.

The chain combines TRBV5-4 with TRBJ2-5; D remains ambiguous. The CDR3 length is 11 residues. Trimming left V 2 bases short and J 3 bases short, with 2 bases between. Germline CDR1 is SGHNT and CDR2 is YYREEE (reference sequence). DNA of the CDR3: TGTGCCAGCAGCTTCGAAGAGACCCAGTACTTC. As protein: CASSFEETQYF.

The V and J genes are TRBV7-8 and TRBJ1-5; D call uncertain. The CDR3 extends over 15 amino acids. CDR1 is SGHVS, CDR2 FQNEAQ, per germline. Trimming took 3 bases from V and 0 from J, leaving 9 bases between them. CDR3 residues: CASSFGLGSNQPQHF. CDR3 DNA: TGTGCCAGCAGCTTCGGGTTAGGTAGCAATCAGCCCCAGCATTTT.

This CDR3 reads CASFPRTSGSNEQFF. The DNA of the CDR3 is TGTGCCAGTTTCCCAAGAACTAGCGGGAGCAATGAGCAGTTCTTC. This chain uses TRBV27 with TRBJ2-1, with 11 positions matching TRBD2. Germline loops: CDR1 MNHEY, CDR2 SMNVEV (reference sequence). After removal of 9 bases from V and 6 bases from J, the junction contained 10 bases not matched to a gene. The length of the CDR3 is 15 residues.

The J gene is TRBJ2-7, the V gene TRBV7-6, with D possibly TRBD1 on 5 matching bases. Trimming took 5 bases from V and 5 from J, leaving 19 bases between them. The length of the CDR3 is 15 residues. CDR1 SGHVS and CDR2 FNYEAQ come from the germline V gene. The CDR3 spells CASSPGAGPNNEQYF. The CDR3 coding sequence is TGTGCCAGCAGCCCTGGGGCCGGTCCAAACAACGAGCAGTACTTC.

CDR3 sequence: CASGTSGHNEQFF. DNA of the CDR3: TGTGCCAGCGGGACTAGCGGACACAATGAGCAGTTCTTC. The chain has TRBV2 and TRBJ2-1; 11 nucleotides agree with TRBD2. Trimming at V came to 8 bases and at J to 5 bases, leaving 2 bases not matched to a gene. CDR1 is SNHLY, CDR2 FYNNEI, per germline. The CDR3 is 13 amino acids.

The chain links TRBV28 to TRBJ2-2, with no clear D. The CDR3 runs to 12 residues. The V end was cut by 8 bases, the J end by 4 bases, with 8 bases between. The germline V gene encodes CDR1 MDHEN and CDR2 SYDVKM. The CDR3 here is CASSTPTGELFF. The CDR3 nucleotides read TGTGCCAGCTCGACACCCACCGGGGAGCTGTTTTTT.

This clone has just a few counts. The rearrangement links TRBV3-1 (or the pseudogene TRBV3-2) to TRBJ2-2; 10 bases match TRBD1. V lost 5 bases to trimming and J lost 7 bases; unmatched junction nucleotides: 7. Germline CDR1 LGHDT, CDR2 YNNKEL (reference sequence). CDR3 length: 15 amino acids. In DNA form, the CDR3 reads TGTGCCAGCAGCTCCCGACAGGGGGCTGGCGGGGAGCTGTTTTTT. This encodes CASSSRQGAGGELFF.

This chain joins TRBV11-3 and TRBJ1-6, with D unresolved. The CDR3 length is 14 residues. Germline lookup yields CDR1 SGHNT and CDR2 YENEEA. V was trimmed by 1 base and J by 8 bases, leaving 9 bases between them. CDR3: CASSLGGNHSPLHF. In DNA, the CDR3 is TGTGCCAGCAGCTTAGGAGGGAACCATTCACCCCTCCACTTT.

The rearrangement uses TRBV6-6 and TRBJ2-1; TRBD2 aligns across 11 bases. Germline values: CDR1 MNHNY, CDR2 SVGAGI (reference sequence). The CDR3 contains 14 residues. The trim removed 11 bases at V and 3 bases at J, leaving 6 bases unmatched. The CDR3 sequence: CAARLAGSYNEQFF. Written as DNA, the CDR3 is TGTGCCGCCAGACTAGCGGGGAGCTACAATGAGCAGTTCTTC.

The chain has TRBV5-1 and TRBJ2-2, with TRBD2 matching 10 bases. Trimming removed 3 bases from V and 4 bases from J; junction bases left unmatched: 3. Germline lookup yields CDR1 SGHRS and CDR2 YFSETQ. The CDR3 contains 15 residues. The CDR3 region has the DNA TGCGCCAGCAGCTCCAGCGGGAGGGCCACCGGGGAGCTGTTTTTT. This encodes CASSSSGRATGELFF.

The chain links TRBV6-1 to TRBJ2-3, with TRBD2 identical over 9 bases. The CDR3 length is 18 residues. The germline CDR1 and CDR2 sequences are MNHNS and SASEGT. The J segment lost 7 bases and the V segment lost 0 bases, leaving 14 bases of the junction unmatched. For the CDR3, the DNA is TGTGCCAGCAGTGAAGCCCCGACCGGGACTAGCCTGAAAAATACGCAGTATTTT. This encodes CASSEAPTGTSLKNTQYF.

CDR3 sequence: CASSLAGGGPNYGYTF. The CDR3 region has the DNA TGTGCCAGCAGTTTAGCCGGCGGGGGTCCTAACTATGGCTACACCTTC. This chain uses TRBV28 with TRBJ1-2; D may be TRBD1 (5 bases). Germline V gives CDR1 MDHEN, CDR2 SYDVKM. The germline V and J ends were trimmed by 2 bases and 0 bases, with 13 bases remaining between them. The CDR3 runs to 16 residues.

This clone was counted a few times. The chain is built from TRBV5-1 and TRBJ2-7; D might be TRBD1 (6 bases). Germline-derived CDR1 and CDR2 are SGHRS and YFSETQ. The CDR3 extends over 13 amino acids. V was trimmed by 3 bases and J by 1 base, leaving 8 bases between them. The DNA of the CDR3 is TGCGCCAGCAGCTCCGGACAGTCCTACGAGCAGTACTTC. Its protein is CASSSGQSYEQYF. The full variable domain, with the rest looked up from reference TRBV5-1 and TRBJ2-7, is KAGVTQTPRYLIKTRGQQVTLSCSPISGHRSVSWYQQTPGQGLQFLFEYFSETQRNKGNFPGRFSGRQFSNSRSEMNVSTLELGDSALYLCASSSGQSYEQYFGPGTRLTVT.

This clone was observed a handful of times. V gene TRBV4-1 combines with J gene TRBJ1-1; D gene uncertain. The CDR3 has 19 amino acids. CDR1 and CDR2 from the germline V gene are MGHRA and YSYEKL. V was trimmed by 0 bases and J by 1 base, leaving 21 bases between them. The CDR3 region is CASSQEGAGQSSRNTEAFF. The CDR3, as DNA: TGCGCCAGCAGCCAAGAAGGTGCGGGCCAGAGCTCGAGGAACACTGAAGCTTTCTTT.

This rearrangement joins TRBV2 to TRBJ1-5; TRBD1 agrees at 8 bases. CDR3 size: 13 residues. Germline V CDR1 and CDR2: SNHLY, FYNNEI. With 5 bases clipped from V and 5 bases from J, the junction kept 2 bases outside the gene matches. The CDR3 loop reads CASSKDRDQPQHF. As DNA, the CDR3 is TGTGCCAGCAGTAAGGACAGGGATCAGCCCCAGCATTTT.

This chain connects TRBV6-5 to TRBJ2-4; D is possibly TRBD1 (6 bases). Trimming took off 6 bases at V and 10 bases at J, with 16 bases between the two ends. Germline V CDR1 and CDR2: MNHEY, SVGAGI. The CDR3 is 13 residues long. The CDR3: CASSLNRDGIQYF. CDR3 coding DNA: TGTGCCAGCAGCCTGAACAGGGATGGTATTCAGTACTTC.

This chain connects TRBV28 to TRBJ1-1; tentatively, D is TRBD1 (5 bases). From germline, CDR1 is MDHEN and CDR2 SYDVKM. The CDR3 runs to 17 residues. The V and J ends lost 2 bases and 0 bases respectively, with 16 bases between them. As DNA, the CDR3 is TGTGCCAGCAGTTTACGTGGCGGGGGAAACATGAACACTGAAGCTTTCTTT. This sequence encodes CASSLRGGGNMNTEAFF.

V and J are TRBV11-2 and TRBJ2-7, with 7 nucleotides matching TRBD1. The CDR3 totals 13 residues. From germline, CDR1 is SGHAT and CDR2 FQNNGV. Unmatched junction bases numbered 3, after V lost 5 bases and J lost 2 bases. The CDR3 spells CASSGQATYEQYF. As DNA, the CDR3 is TGTGCCAGCAGCGGACAGGCAACCTACGAGCAGTACTTC.

The rearrangement joins TRBV10-1 to TRBJ2-5, with 7 bases aligning to TRBD1. V lost 6 bases and J lost 1; bases outside the gene matches: 5. The CDR3 totals 14 residues. The germline V gene has CDR1 WNHNN and CDR2 SYGVQD (reference sequence). The CDR3 DNA is TGCGCCAGCAGCCCCAGACAGGGCCAAGAGACCCAGTACTTC. This gives the protein CASSPRQGQETQYF.

This rearrangement joins TRBV9 to TRBJ2-2; D unresolved. The germline V and J ends were trimmed by 2 bases and 5 bases, with 13 bases remaining between them. Germline values: CDR1 SGDLS, CDR2 YYNGEE. The CDR3 is made up of 15 amino acids. The CDR3: CASSVTSRETGELFF. CDR3 coding DNA: TGTGCCAGCAGCGTTACCTCCCGAGAGACCGGGGAGCTGTTTTTT.